Each of the 25 T cell receptor beta chains below was sequenced from the same sample in a study of T cells in Graves' hyperthyroidism and ophthalmopathy. The source material, RNA transcripts, was used to amplify TCR beta CDR3 regions. HTBI primers drove first-round RT-PCR of the TCR CDR3. From the multiplex PCR reads, TCRdb called clonotypes with MiXCR, one entry per CDR3 protein. The sample lists about 210,000 distinct CDR3 sequences; around 18% were seen once. Sequencing input: blood. The receptors were sampled from a middle-aged man with Graves' hyperthyroidism.

This clonotype has a count of ten or more. The chain employs TRBV18 and TRBJ1-6, with 8 bases aligning to TRBD1. The CDR3 covers 14 residues. V was clipped by 3 bases and J by 9 bases; unmatched bases: 4. CDR1 KGHSH and CDR2 LQKENI come from the germline V gene. The CDR3 region has the DNA TGTGCCAGCTCACCGGACAGGGTGGGTTCACCCCTCCACTTT. Amino acids: CASSPDRVGSPLHF.

The chain couples TRBV7-3 to TRBJ2-1; D is uncertain. This CDR3 contains 12 residues. Trimming shortened V by 5 bases and J by 7 bases, and 9 bases separated the two germline ends. Germline CDR1 reads SGHTA; CDR2 reads FQGTGA. The CDR3: CASSRDRNEQFF. The CDR3 nucleotides are TGTGCCAGCAGCCGAGACCGGAATGAGCAGTTCTTC.

There are many counts of this clonotype. The chain carries TRBV7-2 and TRBJ2-5; no reliable D call. Germline CDR1 and CDR2: SGHTA and FQGNSA. Trimming pared 4 bases from V and 1 base from J, leaving 10 bases between. The CDR3 runs 14 residues. The CDR3 DNA reads as TGTGCCAGCAGCTCAAGGGCAATCCAAGAGACCCAGTACTTC. It yields the protein CASSSRAIQETQYF.

With respect to this clonotype: At one of its ends the junction is not consistent with the germline gene, which may arise from a read error. The chain recombines TRBV10-3 with TRBJ1-5, with D perhaps TRBD1 (5 bases). The CDR3 has 16 amino acids. CDR1 and CDR2 from the germline V gene are ENHRY and SYGVKD. The CDR3 DNA sequence: TGTGCCATCAGTGACCAACAGGTAAATAGCGATCAGCCCCAGCATTTT. Encoded protein: CAISDQQVNSDQPQHF.

The chain carries TRBV7-2 and TRBJ2-7, with 9 bases fitting TRBD1. There are 15 residues in the CDR3. Trimming at V came to 2 bases and at J to 2 bases, leaving 4 bases not matched to a gene. Germline V gene sequence: CDR1 SGHTA, CDR2 FQGNSA. In nucleotides, the CDR3 is TGTGCCAGCAGCTTACTCGGGACAGGGACCTACGAGCAGTACTTC. Translated: CASSLLGTGTYEQYF.

This clonotype showed up many times. The chain carries TRBV7-9 and TRBJ1-3; 9 positions match TRBD1. The germline V gene has CDR1 SEHNR and CDR2 FQNEAQ (reference sequence). Trimming at V came to 7 bases and at J to 0 bases, leaving 7 bases not matched to a gene. CDR3 size: 16 residues. CDR3 DNA: TGTGCCAGCATCCAGACAGGGGGAAGCTCTGGAAACACCATATATTTT. Protein sequence: CASIQTGGSSGNTIYF.

This clonotype was detected ten times or more. This chain connects TRBV4-3 to TRBJ2-3; D possibly corresponds to TRBD2 (6 bases). V was trimmed by 0 bases and J by 2 bases, leaving 12 bases between them. The germline CDR1 and CDR2 sequences are LGHNA and YSLEER. The CDR3 loop spans 16 amino acids. Written as DNA, the CDR3 is TGCGCCAGCAGCCAAGATGGCGGGGCATCCACAGATACGCAGTATTTT. It encodes CASSQDGGASTDTQYF.

This clonotype was picked up many times. J is TRBJ2-2 and V is TRBV6-2 or TRBV6-3; the match to TRBD2 covers 7 bases. This CDR3 is 15 amino acids long. Germline V CDR1 and CDR2: MNHEY, SVGEGT. After removal of 8 bases from V and 3 bases from J, the junction contained 9 bases not matched to a gene. The CDR3 DNA reads TGTGCCAGCGTTACTAGCGCGATGGACACCGGGGAGCTGTTTTTT. This encodes CASVTSAMDTGELFF.

A note on this clonotype: One junction end does not reproduce the germline sequence, and a read error may be involved. The chain carries TRBV7-6 and TRBJ2-3, with 11 bases fitting TRBD2. The CDR3 runs to 15 residues. CDR1 is SGHVS and CDR2 is FNYEAQ in the germline V gene. CDR3: CASSHTSGGSDAQYF. CDR3 nucleotides: TGTGCCAGCAGCCACACTAGCGGGGGCTCAGATGCGCAGTATTTT.

The rearrangement joins TRBV20-1 to TRBJ1-1; TRBD1 matches at 7 bases. J lost 3 bases, V lost 1 base, and 8 bases had no gene match. The CDR3 is 15 amino acids. The germline CDR1 and CDR2 sequences are DFQATT and SNEGSKA (reference sequence). The CDR3 region has the DNA TGCAGTGCTAGAGGGGGGAGGGGGCCTCACACTGAAGCTTTCTTT. Translation gives CSARGGRGPHTEAFF.

A few counts support this clonotype. The chain links TRBV5-6 to TRBJ2-5; D is unresolved. Trimming shortened V by 0 bases and J by 5 bases, and 8 bases separated the two germline ends. The CDR3 runs to 13 residues. CDR1 is SGHDT and CDR2 is YYEEEE in the germline V gene. CDR3 loop: CASSLDRSETQYF. The CDR3 DNA is TGTGCCAGCAGCTTGGACAGATCGGAGACCCAGTACTTC.

This clonotype occurred many times. The genes are TRBV12-3 or TRBV12-4 and TRBJ2-3; 7 bases are shared with TRBD2. Trimming cost V 5 bases and J 6 bases; bases outside gene matches: 5. The CDR3 sequence is 13 residues long. The CDR3 sequence: CASSLWGGDTQYF. The CDR3 DNA follows: TGTGCCAGCAGTCTTTGGGGGGGGGATACGCAGTATTTT.

This clonotype was seen many times. V and J are TRBV7-9 and TRBJ1-6; 7 bases fit TRBD1. The germline gives CDR1 SEHNR, CDR2 FQNEAQ (reference sequence). CDR3 size: 14 residues. Germline trimming cut 6 bases from V and 6 bases from J; bases unmatched to any gene: 5. CDR3 sequence (DNA): TGTGCCAGCAGTTCACAGGGGAGTAATTCACCCCTCCACTTT. It codes for CASSSQGSNSPLHF.

This clonotype was counted many times. The chain links TRBV20-1 to TRBJ1-3; weak D call: TRBD1 (6 bases). Trimming took 6 bases from V and 2 from J, leaving 14 bases between them. Germline V gene sequence: CDR1 DFQATT, CDR2 SNEGSKA (reference sequence). The CDR3 totals 14 residues. CDR3 DNA: TGCAGTGCAGCCGAGAGGACAGCTGGAAACACCATATATTTT. The encoded protein is CSAAERTAGNTIYF.

In its sample, this clonotype was seen many times. V is TRBV28 and J is TRBJ1-1; 8 bases map to TRBD1. V shed 4 bases and J 0 bases; nucleotides not matched to a gene: 4. Germline lookup yields CDR1 MDHEN and CDR2 SYDVKM. The CDR3 is 15 amino acids. CDR3 region: CASSSAGGMNTEAFF. The CDR3 DNA reads as TGTGCCAGCAGTTCCGCAGGGGGCATGAACACTGAAGCTTTCTTT.

This clonotype was found many times. This chain uses TRBV20-1 with TRBJ2-5, with a possible D match to TRBD1 (6 bases). Germline-derived CDR1 and CDR2 are DFQATT and SNEGSKA (reference sequence). There are 16 residues in the CDR3. Trimming took 6 bases from V and 4 from J, leaving 24 bases between them. The CDR3: CSAILLGKGGLETQYF. The CDR3 coding sequence is TGCAGTGCAATTCTCCTGGGGAAAGGGGGATTAGAGACCCAGTACTTC.

The V call is TRBV13, the J call TRBJ2-2; the match to TRBD1 covers 8 bases. Trimming removed 5 bases from V and 5 bases from J; junction bases left unmatched: 10. Germline loops: CDR1 PRHDT, CDR2 FYEKMQ (reference sequence). The CDR3 spans 16 residues. The CDR3 protein is CASSPSQGVKTGELFF. CDR3 coding DNA: TGTGCCAGCAGCCCGTCACAGGGGGTGAAAACCGGGGAGCTGTTTTTT. The full variable domain, in which reference TRBV13 and TRBJ2-2 provide the parts outside the CDR3, is AAGVIQSPRHLIKEKRETATLKCYPIPRHDTVYWYQQGPGQDPQFLISFYEKMQSDKGSIPDRFSAQQFSDYHSELNMSSLELGDSALYFCASSPSQGVKTGELFFGEGSRLTVL.

J is TRBJ2-7 and V is TRBV28, with TRBD2 identical over 9 bases. CDR1 MDHEN and CDR2 SYDVKM come from the germline V gene. V gave up 6 bases and J gave up 0 bases; unmatched junction bases: 9. This CDR3 contains 16 residues. For the CDR3, the DNA is TGTGCCAGCAGGCGGTGGTCTAGCGGGAACTCCTACGAGCAGTACTTC. It encodes CASRRWSSGNSYEQYF.

The rearrangement joins TRBV28 to TRBJ2-5; 7 bases map to TRBD2. This CDR3 is 15 amino acids long. In germline, CDR1 is MDHEN, CDR2 SYDVKM. V shed 3 bases, J shed 2 bases, and the junction held 6 bases outside the gene matches. CDR3 sequence (DNA): TGTGCCAGCAGTTTGGGAAGGGACTATCAAGAGACCCAGTACTTC. Protein product: CASSLGRDYQETQYF.

This clonotype has ten or more counts. J is TRBJ1-1 and V is TRBV28; D is undetermined. The CDR3 totals 12 residues. V lost 4 bases to trimming and J lost 5 bases, with 8 bases between them. Per the germline V gene, CDR1 is MDHEN and CDR2 is SYDVKM. The CDR3 loop is CASSYIQTEAFF. CDR3 DNA sequence: TGTGCCAGCAGTTACATTCAGACTGAAGCTTTCTTT.

This clonotype was counted ten times or more. The chain uses TRBV30 and TRBJ1-5, with a weak D call TRBD1 (5 bases). The CDR3 is made up of 13 amino acids. Germline V lookup: CDR1 GTSNPN, CDR2 SVGIG (reference sequence). Trimming stripped 0 bases from V and 6 bases from J, with 9 bases between. The DNA for the CDR3 is TGTGCCTGGAGTGTAACGCAGGGTCAGCCCCAGCATTTT. Protein: CAWSVTQGQPQHF.

There are a few counts of this clonotype. V gene TRBV6-1 combines with J gene TRBJ2-2; the D gene is possibly TRBD2 (6 bases). This CDR3 comprises 14 residues. Germline V gene lookup returns CDR1 MNHNS and CDR2 SASEGT. Trimming shortened V by 11 bases and J by 0 bases, and 13 bases separated the two germline ends. The chain's CDR3 is CAAEPGANTGELFF. The CDR3 nucleotides read TGTGCCGCAGAGCCGGGGGCGAACACCGGGGAGCTGTTTTTT.

This clonotype was counted at least ten times. The rearrangement joins TRBV7-2 to TRBJ2-2, with 9 bases aligning to TRBD1. This CDR3 comprises 15 residues. V dropped 7 bases and J dropped 7; count of bases not matched to a gene: 10. Germline V CDR1 and CDR2: SGHTA, FQGNSA. In DNA, the CDR3 is TGTGCCAGCAACGACAGGGGGGTCGTTGTCGGGGAGCTGTTTTTT. Residues: CASNDRGVVVGELFF.

The table lists this clonotype with a few counts. This chain uses TRBV20-1 with TRBJ2-3; TRBD2 matches 13 bases. The V and J ends lost 6 bases and 2 bases, in that order; junction bases with no gene match: 5. Germline V gene sequence: CDR1 DFQATT, CDR2 SNEGSKA (reference sequence). The CDR3 loop spans 15 amino acids. CDR3 in amino acids: CSASGTSGVTDTQYF. In DNA, the CDR3 is TGCAGTGCCTCGGGGACTAGCGGGGTCACAGATACGCAGTATTTT.

This chain links TRBV30 with TRBJ1-1; TRBD1 agrees at 11 bases. The CDR3 sequence is 11 residues long. CDR1 is GTSNPN and CDR2 is SVGIG in the germline V gene (reference sequence). The junction had 1 base not matched to a gene; V was cut back by 3 bases and J by 10 bases. CDR3 sequence reads: CAWRDRGRAFF. The DNA for the CDR3 is TGTGCCTGGAGGGACAGGGGGCGAGCTTTCTTT. Variable domain in full (rest from reference TRBV30 and TRBJ1-1): SQTIHQWPATLVQPVGSPLSLECTVEGTSNPNLYWYRQAAGRGLQLLFYSVGIGQISSEVPQNLSASRPQDRQFILSSKKLLLSDSGFYLCAWRDRGRAFFGQGTRLTVV.